The 14 T cell receptor beta chains presented below share a single source sample, sequenced in a study of cytomegalovirus exposure and HLA in healthy donors. PCR primers comprised 60 Vbeta and 13 Jbeta primers. Assay used: immunoSEQ multiplex PCR; TCRdb lists only in-frame clones, some missing. In the table there are 90,000 to 150,000 clones, over 65% of which are singletons. Sequencing used PBMCs. These receptors came from a woman younger than 45 in good health and CMV-seropositive.

The chain joins TRBV5-1 to TRBJ1-1, with D maybe TRBD1 (5 bases). Germline V gene lookup returns CDR1 SGHRS and CDR2 YFSETQ. This CDR3 has 14 residues. V was pared by 4 bases and J by 1 base, with 11 bases between. CDR3 bases: TGCGCCAGCAGCATCCTCACAGGGAACACTGAAGCTTTCTTT. Protein sequence: CASSILTGNTEAFF.

This chain uses TRBV9 with TRBJ1-6, with TRBD1 identical over 10 bases. The V gene's germline CDR1 is SGDLS and CDR2 YYNGEE. The CDR3 is made up of 18 amino acids. J lost 7 bases, V lost 0 bases, and 10 bases had no gene match. DNA of the CDR3: TGTGCCAGCAGCGTAGGAACGGGGGGGACAGGGGTAAATTCACCCCTCCACTTT. It yields the protein CASSVGTGGTGVNSPLHF.

The chain has TRBV7-9 and TRBJ2-7; 11 nucleotides line up with TRBD2. Germline V CDR1 and CDR2: SEHNR, FQNEAQ (reference sequence). J lost 4 bases, V lost 6 bases, and 5 bases had no gene match. The CDR3 loop spans 14 amino acids. CDR3: CASRTSSGGYEQYF. The CDR3 nucleotides are TGTGCCAGCAGGACCTCTAGCGGGGGGTACGAGCAGTACTTC.

The chain combines TRBV5-4 with TRBJ1-6, with a possible D match to TRBD1 (5 bases). Germline V gene sequence: CDR1 SGHNT, CDR2 YYREEE (reference sequence). V dropped 4 bases and J dropped 0 bases, with 14 bases sitting between them. This CDR3 contains 17 residues. The CDR3: CASSLGGGSSYNSPLHF. The DNA of the CDR3 is TGTGCCAGCAGCCTTGGGGGGGGGAGCTCCTATAATTCACCCCTCCACTTT.

This chain links TRBV2 with TRBJ2-7; D may be TRBD1 (5 bases). Per germline, CDR1 SNHLY and CDR2 FYNNEI. V lost 4 bases and J lost 7, with 8 bases in between. This CDR3 has 11 residues. The CDR3 reads CASSASGEQYF. CDR3 bases: TGTGCCAGCAGTGCCTCAGGGGAGCAGTACTTC.

The rearrangement joins TRBV5-1 to TRBJ2-3; 7 positions match TRBD1. CDR1 is SGHRS and CDR2 is YFSETQ in the germline V gene. The CDR3 has 14 amino acids. Germline trimming cut 4 bases from V and 2 bases from J; bases unmatched to any gene: 4. In nucleotides, the CDR3 is TGCGCCAGCAGCGCGGACAGGTTCACAGATACGCAGTATTTT. Its translation: CASSADRFTDTQYF. Drawing the rest from reference TRBV5-1 and TRBJ2-3, the complete variable domain is KAGVTQTPRYLIKTRGQQVTLSCSPISGHRSVSWYQQTPGQGLQFLFEYFSETQRNKGNFPGRFSGRQFSNSRSEMNVSTLELGDSALYLCASSADRFTDTQYFGPGTRLTVL.

V is TRBV28 and J is TRBJ2-5; a weak D match, TRBD1 (5 bases). CDR3 size: 14 residues. CDR1 is MDHEN, CDR2 SYDVKM, per germline. Deletions cut 3 bases from V and 3 bases from J, with 11 bases between. For the CDR3, the DNA is TGTGCCAGCAGTTTTGGCGCAGGGAAAGAGACCCAGTACTTC. The encoded protein is CASSFGAGKETQYF. Full variable domain (rest looked up from reference TRBV28 and TRBJ2-5): DVKVTQSSRYLVKRTGEKVFLECVQDMDHENMFWYRQDPGLGLRLIYFSYDVKMKEKGDIPEGYSVSREKKERFSLILESASTNQTSMYLCASSFGAGKETQYFGPGTRLLVL.

This chain uses TRBV2 with TRBJ2-2, with 9 bases matching TRBD1. The length of the CDR3 is 16 residues. V dropped 6 bases and J dropped 5; count of bases not matched to a gene: 10. From germline, CDR1 is SNHLY and CDR2 FYNNEI. As DNA, the CDR3 is TGTGCCAGCAGCGGCTACCGGGACAGGGCGACCGGGGAGCTGTTTTTT. Translation: CASSGYRDRATGELFF.

The CDR3: CASSLGIGSSYNSPLHF. In DNA form, the CDR3 reads TGTGCCAGCAGCCTAGGAATCGGTAGCTCCTATAATTCACCCCTCCACTTT. This rearrangement joins TRBV7-9 to TRBJ1-6, with D unresolved. Deletions cut 5 bases from V and 0 bases from J, with 14 bases between. CDR1 and CDR2 from the germline V gene are SEHNR and FQNEAQ (reference sequence). This CDR3 has 17 residues. The entire variable domain, with the rest obtained from reference TRBV7-9 and TRBJ1-6, is as follows: DTGVSQNPRHKITKRGQNVTFRCDPISEHNRLYWYRQTLGQGPEFLTYFQNEAQLEKSRLLSDRFSAERPKGSFSTLEIQRTEQGDSAMYLCASSLGIGSSYNSPLHFGNGTRLTVT.

V is TRBV4-3 and J is TRBJ2-5; TRBD1 might be the D (6 bases). V gave up 0 bases and J gave up 2 bases, with 13 bases separating them. This CDR3 region has 16 residues. Germline-derived CDR1 and CDR2 are LGHNA and YSLEER. DNA of the CDR3: TGCGCCAGCAGCCAAGAACAGGGTTGGGGGCAAGAGACCCAGTACTTC. It codes for CASSQEQGWGQETQYF.

The chain joins TRBV18 to TRBJ1-1, with 7 positions matching TRBD1. The CDR3 sequence is 15 residues long. The germline CDR1 and CDR2 sequences are KGHSH and LQKENI. V shed 4 bases, J shed 1 base, and the junction held 6 bases outside the gene matches. The CDR3 is CASSRDRGENTEAFF. In nucleotides, the CDR3 is TGTGCCAGCTCACGGGACAGAGGGGAGAACACTGAAGCTTTCTTT.

The J gene is TRBJ2-1, the V gene TRBV7-9, with TRBD2 matching 16 bases. This CDR3 is built from 15 residues. V lost 5 bases and J lost 9; bases outside the gene matches: 4. Germline values: CDR1 SEHNR, CDR2 FQNEAQ (reference sequence). CDR3 loop: CASSLGLAGGSEQFF. As DNA, the CDR3 is TGTGCCAGCAGCCTGGGACTAGCGGGGGGGAGTGAGCAGTTCTTC.

The chain has TRBV11-2 and TRBJ2-3, with TRBD2 as a possible D gene (5 bases). CDR3 size: 14 residues. Germline lookup yields CDR1 SGHAT and CDR2 FQNNGV. V dropped 5 bases and J dropped 2 bases, with 11 bases sitting between them. CDR3 sequence: CASSGLAITDTQYF. The DNA for the CDR3 is TGTGCCAGCAGCGGCCTAGCAATCACAGATACGCAGTATTTT.

This clone was counted between two and nine times. The V gene is TRBV30, the J gene TRBJ1-1; D gene unclear. Looked up from germline, CDR1 is GTSNPN and CDR2 is SVGIG (reference sequence). CDR3 length: 11 residues. With 7 bases removed from V and 3 bases from J, the gap between germline ends came to 9 bases. CDR3 DNA sequence: TGTGCCTCCAACCGAGACACTGAAGCTTTCTTT. Residues: CASNRDTEAFF.